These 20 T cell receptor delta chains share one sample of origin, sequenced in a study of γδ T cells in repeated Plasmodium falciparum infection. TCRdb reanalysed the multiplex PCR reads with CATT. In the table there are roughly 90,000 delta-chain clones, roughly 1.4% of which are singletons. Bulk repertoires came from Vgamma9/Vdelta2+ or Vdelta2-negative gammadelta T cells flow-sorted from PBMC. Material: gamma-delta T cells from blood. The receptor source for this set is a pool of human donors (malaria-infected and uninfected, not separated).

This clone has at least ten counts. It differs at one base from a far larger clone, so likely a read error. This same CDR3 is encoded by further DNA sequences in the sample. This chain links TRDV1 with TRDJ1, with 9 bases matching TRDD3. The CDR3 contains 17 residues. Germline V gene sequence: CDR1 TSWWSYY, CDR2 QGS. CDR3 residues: CALGEIPSFTGGAKLIF. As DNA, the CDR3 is TGTGCCCTTGGGGAAATCCCTTCCTTTACTGGGGGAGCCAAACTCATCTTT.

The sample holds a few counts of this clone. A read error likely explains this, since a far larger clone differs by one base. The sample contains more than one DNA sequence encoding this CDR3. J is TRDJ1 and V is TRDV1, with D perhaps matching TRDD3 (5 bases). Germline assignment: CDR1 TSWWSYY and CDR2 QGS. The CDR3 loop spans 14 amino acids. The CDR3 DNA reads TGCGCTCTTGGGGAACTAAATGCCACCGATAAACTCATCTTT. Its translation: CALGELNATDKLIF.

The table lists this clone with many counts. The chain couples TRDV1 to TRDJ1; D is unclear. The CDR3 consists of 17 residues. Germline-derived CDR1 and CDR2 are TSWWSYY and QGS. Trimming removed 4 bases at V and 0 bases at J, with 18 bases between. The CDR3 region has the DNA TGTGCTCTTGGGGTCTTAGCCGGCCGAATGTACACCGATAAACTCATCTTT. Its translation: CALGVLAGRMYTDKLIF.

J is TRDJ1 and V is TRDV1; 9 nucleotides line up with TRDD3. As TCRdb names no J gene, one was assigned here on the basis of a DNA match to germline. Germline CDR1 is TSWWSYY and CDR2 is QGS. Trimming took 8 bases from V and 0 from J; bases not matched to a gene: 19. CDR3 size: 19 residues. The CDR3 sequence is CALWAHWGTHSPYTDKLIF. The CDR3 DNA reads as TGTGCTCTTTGGGCTCACTGGGGGACTCATAGTCCGTACACCGATAAACTCATCTTT.

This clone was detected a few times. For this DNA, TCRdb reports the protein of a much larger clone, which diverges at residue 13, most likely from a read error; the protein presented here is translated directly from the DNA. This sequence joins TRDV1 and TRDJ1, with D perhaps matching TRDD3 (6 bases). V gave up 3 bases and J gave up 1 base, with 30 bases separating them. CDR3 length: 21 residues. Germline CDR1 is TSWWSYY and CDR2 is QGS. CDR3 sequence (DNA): TGTGCTCTTGGGGAGAACTGCCGCCTAGCAGTGGGGGGTAAGAGCACCGATAAACTCATCTTT. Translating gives CALGENCRLAVGGKSTDKLIF.

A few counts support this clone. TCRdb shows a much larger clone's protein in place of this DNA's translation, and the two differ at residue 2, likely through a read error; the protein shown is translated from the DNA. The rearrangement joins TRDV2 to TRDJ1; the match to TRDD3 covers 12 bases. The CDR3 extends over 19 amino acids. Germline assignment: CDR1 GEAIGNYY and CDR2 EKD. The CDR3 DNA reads TGTTCCTGTGACACCCTGCCTCCTGGGGGATACGGAAGCACCGATAAACTCATCTTT. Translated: CSCDTLPPGGYGSTDKLIF.

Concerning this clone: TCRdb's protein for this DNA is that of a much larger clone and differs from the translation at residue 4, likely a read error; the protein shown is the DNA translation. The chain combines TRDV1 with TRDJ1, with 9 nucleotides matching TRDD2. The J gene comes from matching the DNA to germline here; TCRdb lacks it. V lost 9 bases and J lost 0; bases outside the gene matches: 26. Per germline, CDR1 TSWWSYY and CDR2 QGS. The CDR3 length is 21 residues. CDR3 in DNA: TGTGCTCTCATGAGAATCGAGGGCCTTCCTACGCGGAGGTTTTACACCGATAAACTCATCTTT. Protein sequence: CALMRIEGLPTRRFYTDKLIF.

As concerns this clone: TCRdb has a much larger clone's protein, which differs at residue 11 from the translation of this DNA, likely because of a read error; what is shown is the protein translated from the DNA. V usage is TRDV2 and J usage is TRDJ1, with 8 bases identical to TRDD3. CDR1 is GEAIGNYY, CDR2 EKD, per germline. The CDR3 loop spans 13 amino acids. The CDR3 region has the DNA TGTGCCTGTGACAGGGGATACACCGATAAACCCATCTTT. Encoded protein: CACDRGYTDKPIF.

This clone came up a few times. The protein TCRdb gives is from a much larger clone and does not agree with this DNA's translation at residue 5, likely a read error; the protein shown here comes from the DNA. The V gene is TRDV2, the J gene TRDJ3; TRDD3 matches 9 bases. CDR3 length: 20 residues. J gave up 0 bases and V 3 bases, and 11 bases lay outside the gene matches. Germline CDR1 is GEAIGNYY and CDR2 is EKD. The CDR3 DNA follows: TGTGCCTGTGACGCCGTTACTGGGGGAGACAGCTCCTGGGACACCCGACAGATGTTTTTC. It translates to CACDAVTGGDSSWDTRQMFF.

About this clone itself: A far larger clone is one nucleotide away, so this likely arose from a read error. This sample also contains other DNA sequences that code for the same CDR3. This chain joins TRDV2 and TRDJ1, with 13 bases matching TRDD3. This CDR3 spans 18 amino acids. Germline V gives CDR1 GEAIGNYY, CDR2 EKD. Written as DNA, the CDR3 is TGTGCCTGTGACACCTTACTGGGGGATACGATGAGCACCGATAAACTCATCTTC. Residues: CACDTLLGDTMSTDKLIF.

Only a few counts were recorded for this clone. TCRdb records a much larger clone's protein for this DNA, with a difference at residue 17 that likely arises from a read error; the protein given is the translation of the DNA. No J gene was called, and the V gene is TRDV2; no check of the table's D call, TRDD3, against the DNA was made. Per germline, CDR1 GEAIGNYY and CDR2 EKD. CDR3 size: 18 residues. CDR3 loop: CACDSLGDVTLYTDKLTF. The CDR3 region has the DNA TGTGCCTGTGACTCTTTGGGGGACGTAACTCTGTACACCGATAAACTCACCTTT.

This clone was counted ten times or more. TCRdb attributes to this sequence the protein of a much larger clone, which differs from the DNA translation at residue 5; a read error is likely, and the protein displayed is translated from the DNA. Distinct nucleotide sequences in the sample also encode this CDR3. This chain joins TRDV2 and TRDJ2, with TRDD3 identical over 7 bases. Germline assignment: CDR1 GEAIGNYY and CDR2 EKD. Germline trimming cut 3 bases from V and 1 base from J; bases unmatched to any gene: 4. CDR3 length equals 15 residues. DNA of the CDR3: TGTGCCTGTGACGCCGTGGGGGATTTGACAGCACAACTCTTCTTT. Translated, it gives CACDAVGDLTAQLFF.

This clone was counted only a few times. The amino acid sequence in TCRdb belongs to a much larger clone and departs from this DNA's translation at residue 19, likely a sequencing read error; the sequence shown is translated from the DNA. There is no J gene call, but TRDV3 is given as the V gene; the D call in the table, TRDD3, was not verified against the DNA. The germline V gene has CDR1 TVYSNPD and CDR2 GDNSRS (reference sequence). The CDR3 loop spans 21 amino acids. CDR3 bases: TGTGCCTTTAACCTTCCCATAACTGGGGGACGTCCGCCTCAGTACACCGATAAACCCATCTTT. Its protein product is CAFNLPITGGRPPQYTDKPIF.

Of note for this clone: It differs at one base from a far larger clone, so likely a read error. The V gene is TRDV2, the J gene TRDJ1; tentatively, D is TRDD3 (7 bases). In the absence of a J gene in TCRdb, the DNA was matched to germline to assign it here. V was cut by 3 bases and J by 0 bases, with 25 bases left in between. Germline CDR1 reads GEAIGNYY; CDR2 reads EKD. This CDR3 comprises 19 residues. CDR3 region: CACDFLGDKASSYTDKLIF. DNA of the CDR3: TGTGCCTGTGACTTTTTGGGGGACAAGGCTTCCTCTTACACCGATAAACTCATCTTT.

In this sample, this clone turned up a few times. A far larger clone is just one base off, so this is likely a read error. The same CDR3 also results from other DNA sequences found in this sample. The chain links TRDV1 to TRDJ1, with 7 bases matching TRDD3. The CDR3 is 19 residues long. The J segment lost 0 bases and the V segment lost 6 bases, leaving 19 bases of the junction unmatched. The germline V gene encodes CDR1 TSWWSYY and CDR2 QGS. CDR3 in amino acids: CALGDGVLWLGAHTDKLIF. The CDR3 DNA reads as TGTGCTCTTGGTGATGGAGTCCTATGGCTGGGGGCGCACACCGATAAACTCATCTTT.

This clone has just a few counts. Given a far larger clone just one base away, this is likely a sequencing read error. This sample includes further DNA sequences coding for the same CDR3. The DNA for the CDR3 is TGTGCTCTTGGGGAACGGCGTGGTACTGGGGGATTCTACCTTCTTTACACTGATAAACTCATCTTT. Translated, it gives CALGERRGTGGFYLLYTDKLIF. This chain joins TRDV1 and TRDJ1, with 10 bases that match TRDD3. CDR3 length equals 22 residues. Germline V gene data show CDR1 as TSWWSYY and CDR2 as QGS.

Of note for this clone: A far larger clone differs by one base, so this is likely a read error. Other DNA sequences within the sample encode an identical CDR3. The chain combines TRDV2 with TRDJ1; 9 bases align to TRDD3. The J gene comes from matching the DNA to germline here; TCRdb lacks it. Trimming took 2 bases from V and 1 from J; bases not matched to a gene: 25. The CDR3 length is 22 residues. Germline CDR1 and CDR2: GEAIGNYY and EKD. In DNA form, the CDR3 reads TGTGCCTGTGACATTGGGGGCTCCTACAATCAACTGGGGGACAAGACCACCGATAAACTCATCTTT. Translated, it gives CACDIGGSYNQLGDKTTDKLIF.

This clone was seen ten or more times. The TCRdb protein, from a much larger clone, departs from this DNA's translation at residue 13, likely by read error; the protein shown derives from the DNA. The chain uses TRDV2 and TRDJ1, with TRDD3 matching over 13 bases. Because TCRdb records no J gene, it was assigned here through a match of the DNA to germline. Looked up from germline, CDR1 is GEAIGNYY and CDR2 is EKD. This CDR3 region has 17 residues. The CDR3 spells CACDSLLGDTYTGKLIF. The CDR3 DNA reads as TGTGCCTGTGACTCATTACTGGGGGATACGTACACCGGTAAACTCATCTTT.

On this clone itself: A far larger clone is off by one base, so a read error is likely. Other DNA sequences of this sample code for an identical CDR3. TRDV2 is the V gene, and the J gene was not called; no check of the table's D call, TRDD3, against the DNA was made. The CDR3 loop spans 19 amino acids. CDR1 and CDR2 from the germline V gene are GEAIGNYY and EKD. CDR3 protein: CACDTLKVGLRPYTDKLIF. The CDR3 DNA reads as TGTGCCTGTGACACCCTAAAAGTGGGATTGCGACCCTACACCGATAAACTCATCTTC.

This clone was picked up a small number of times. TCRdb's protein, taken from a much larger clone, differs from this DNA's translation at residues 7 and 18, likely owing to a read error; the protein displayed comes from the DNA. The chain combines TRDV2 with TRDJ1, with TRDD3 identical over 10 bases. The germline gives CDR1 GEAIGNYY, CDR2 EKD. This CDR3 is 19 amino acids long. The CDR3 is CACDDLPGDTPAYTDKLTF. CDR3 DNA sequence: TGTGCCTGTGACGATTTACCGGGGGATACGCCCGCGTACACCGATAAACTCACCTTT.